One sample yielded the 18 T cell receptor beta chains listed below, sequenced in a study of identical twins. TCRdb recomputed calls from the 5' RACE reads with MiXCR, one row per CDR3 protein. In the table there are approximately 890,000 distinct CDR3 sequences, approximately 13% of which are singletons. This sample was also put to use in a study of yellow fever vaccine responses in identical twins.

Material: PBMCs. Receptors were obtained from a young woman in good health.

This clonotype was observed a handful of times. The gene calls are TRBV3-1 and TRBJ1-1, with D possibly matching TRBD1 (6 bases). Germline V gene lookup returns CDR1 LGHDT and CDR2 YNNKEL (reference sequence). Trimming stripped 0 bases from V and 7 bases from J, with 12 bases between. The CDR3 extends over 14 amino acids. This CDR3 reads CASSQDSGASEAFF. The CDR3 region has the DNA TGTGCCAGCAGCCAAGATTCAGGGGCGAGTGAAGCTTTCTTT.

The CDR3 loop is CATSDSRQGPTSGGETQYF. The CDR3 DNA follows: TGTGCCACCAGTGATTCCCGACAGGGTCCTACCTCTGGAGGGGAGACCCAGTACTTC. V usage is TRBV24-1 and J usage is TRBJ2-5; D perhaps matches TRBD1 (7 bases). The CDR3 totals 19 residues. From germline, CDR1 is KGHDR and CDR2 SFDVKD. V lost 2 bases and J lost 5, with 26 bases in between.

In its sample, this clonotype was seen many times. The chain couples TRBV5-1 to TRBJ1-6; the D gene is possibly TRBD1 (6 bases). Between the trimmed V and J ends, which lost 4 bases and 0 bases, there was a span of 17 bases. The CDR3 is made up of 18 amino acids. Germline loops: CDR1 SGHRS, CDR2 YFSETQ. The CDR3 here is CASSNDFGRGSYNSPLHF. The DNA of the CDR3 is TGCGCCAGCAGCAACGACTTCGGCAGGGGCTCCTATAATTCACCCCTCCACTTT.

Here the CDR3 reads CASSLETKSSYEQYF. DNA for the CDR3: TGTGCCAGCAGCTTAGAGACAAAGAGCTCCTACGAGCAGTACTTC. The rearrangement links TRBV11-2 to TRBJ2-7; no reliable D call. The CDR3 loop spans 15 amino acids. Germline assignment: CDR1 SGHAT and CDR2 FQNNGV. The V end was cut by 0 bases, the J end by 0 bases, with 9 bases between. Complete variable domain (other parts from reference TRBV11-2 and TRBJ2-7): EAGVAQSPRYKIIEKRQSVAFWCNPISGHATLYWYQQILGQGPKLLIQFQNNGVVDDSQLPKDRFSAERLKGVDSTLKIQPAKLEDSAVYLCASSLETKSSYEQYFGPGTRLTVT.

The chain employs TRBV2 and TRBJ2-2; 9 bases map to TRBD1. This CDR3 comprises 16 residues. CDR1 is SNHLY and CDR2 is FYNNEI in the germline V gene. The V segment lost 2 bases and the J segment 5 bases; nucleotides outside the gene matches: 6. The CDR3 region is CASSEKGQGLTGELFF. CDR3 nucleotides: TGTGCCAGCAGTGAAAAGGGACAGGGACTAACCGGGGAGCTGTTTTTT.

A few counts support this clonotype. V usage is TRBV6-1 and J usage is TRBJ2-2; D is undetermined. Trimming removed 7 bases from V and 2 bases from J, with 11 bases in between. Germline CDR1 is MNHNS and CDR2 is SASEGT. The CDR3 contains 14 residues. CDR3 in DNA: TGTGCCAGCAAAGAAGATTTAAACACCGGGGAGCTGTTTTTT. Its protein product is CASKEDLNTGELFF.

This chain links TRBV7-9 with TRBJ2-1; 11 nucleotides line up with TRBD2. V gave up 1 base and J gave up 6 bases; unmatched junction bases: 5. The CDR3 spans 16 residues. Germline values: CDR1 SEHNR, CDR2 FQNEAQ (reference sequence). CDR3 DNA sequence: TGTGCCAGCAGCTTAGGGGCCGGGACTAGCGGCAATGAGCAGTTCTTC. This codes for CASSLGAGTSGNEQFF.

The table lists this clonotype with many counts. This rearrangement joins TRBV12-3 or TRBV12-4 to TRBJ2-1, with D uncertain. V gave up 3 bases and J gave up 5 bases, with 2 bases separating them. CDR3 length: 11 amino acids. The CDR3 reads CASSFNNEQFF. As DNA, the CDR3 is TGTGCCAGCAGTTTCAACAATGAGCAGTTCTTC.

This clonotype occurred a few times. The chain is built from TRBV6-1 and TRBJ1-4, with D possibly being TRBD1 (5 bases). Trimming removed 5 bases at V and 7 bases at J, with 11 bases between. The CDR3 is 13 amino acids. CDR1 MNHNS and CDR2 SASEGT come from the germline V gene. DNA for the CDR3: TGTGCCAGCAGTCTGCGGGGGGGTGAAAAACTGTTTTTT. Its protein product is CASSLRGGEKLFF.

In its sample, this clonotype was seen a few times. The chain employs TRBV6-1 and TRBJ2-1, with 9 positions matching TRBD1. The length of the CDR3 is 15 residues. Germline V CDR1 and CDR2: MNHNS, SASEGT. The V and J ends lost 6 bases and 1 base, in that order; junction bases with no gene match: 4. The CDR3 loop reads CASRRTGESYNEQFF. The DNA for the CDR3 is TGTGCCAGCAGAAGGACAGGGGAATCCTACAATGAGCAGTTCTTC.

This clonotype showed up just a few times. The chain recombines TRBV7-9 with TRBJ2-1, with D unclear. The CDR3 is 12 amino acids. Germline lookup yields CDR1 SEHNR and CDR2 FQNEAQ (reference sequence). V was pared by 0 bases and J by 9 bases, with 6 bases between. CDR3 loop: CASSLAVPEQFF. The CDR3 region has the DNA TGTGCCAGCAGCTTAGCAGTCCCTGAGCAGTTCTTC.

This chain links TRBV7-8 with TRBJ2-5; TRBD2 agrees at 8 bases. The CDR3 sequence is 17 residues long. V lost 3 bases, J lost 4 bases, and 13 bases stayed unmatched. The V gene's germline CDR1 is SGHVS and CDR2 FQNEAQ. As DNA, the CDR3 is TGTGCCAGCAGCTTGCCCTTAAGCGGGGGCATCAGAGAGACCCAGTACTTC. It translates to CASSLPLSGGIRETQYF.

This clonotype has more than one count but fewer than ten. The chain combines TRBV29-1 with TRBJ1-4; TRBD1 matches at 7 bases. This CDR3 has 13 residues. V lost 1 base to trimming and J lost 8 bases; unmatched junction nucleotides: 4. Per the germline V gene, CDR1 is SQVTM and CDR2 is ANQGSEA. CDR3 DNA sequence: TGCAGCGTTGAAGGCAGGGGGACCGAAAAACTGTTTTTT. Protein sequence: CSVEGRGTEKLFF.

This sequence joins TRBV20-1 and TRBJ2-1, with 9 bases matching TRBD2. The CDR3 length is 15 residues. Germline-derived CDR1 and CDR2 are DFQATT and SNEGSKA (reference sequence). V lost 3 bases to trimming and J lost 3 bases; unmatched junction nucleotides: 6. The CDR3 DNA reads TGCAGTGCTAGCGGGGCTAGCGGGATCTACAATGAGCAGTTCTTC. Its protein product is CSASGASGIYNEQFF.

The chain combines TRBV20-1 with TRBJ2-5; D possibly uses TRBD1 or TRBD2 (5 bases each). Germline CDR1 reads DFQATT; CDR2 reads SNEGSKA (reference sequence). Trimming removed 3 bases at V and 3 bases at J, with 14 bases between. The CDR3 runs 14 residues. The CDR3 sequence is CSASRTGGKETQYF. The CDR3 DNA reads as TGCAGTGCTAGCCGGACTGGGGGAAAAGAGACCCAGTACTTC.

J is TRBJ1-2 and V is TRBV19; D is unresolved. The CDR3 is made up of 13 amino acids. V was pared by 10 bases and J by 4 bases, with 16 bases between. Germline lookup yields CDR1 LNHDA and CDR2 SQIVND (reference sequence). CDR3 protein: CATEGLSGYGYTF. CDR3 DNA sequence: TGTGCCACCGAAGGGTTATCGGGCTATGGCTACACCTTC. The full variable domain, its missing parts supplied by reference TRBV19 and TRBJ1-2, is DGGITQSPKYLFRKEGQNVTLSCEQNLNHDAMYWYRQDPGQGLRLIYYSQIVNDFQKGDIAEGYSVSREKKESFPLTVTSAQKNPTAFYLCATEGLSGYGYTFGSGTRLTVV.

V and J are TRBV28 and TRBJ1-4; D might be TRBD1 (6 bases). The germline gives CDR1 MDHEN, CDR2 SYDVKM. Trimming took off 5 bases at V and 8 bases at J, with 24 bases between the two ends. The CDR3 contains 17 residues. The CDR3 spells CASSPGGGQATREKLFF. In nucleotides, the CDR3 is TGTGCCAGCAGTCCCGGGGGGGGCCAGGCCACTAGGGAAAAACTGTTTTTT.

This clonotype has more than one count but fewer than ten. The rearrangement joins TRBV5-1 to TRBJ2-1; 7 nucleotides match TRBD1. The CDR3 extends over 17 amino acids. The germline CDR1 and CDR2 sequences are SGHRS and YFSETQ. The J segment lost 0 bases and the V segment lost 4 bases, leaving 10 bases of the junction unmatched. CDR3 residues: CASSEGTGAFSYNEQFF. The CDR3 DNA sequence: TGCGCCAGCAGCGAAGGTACAGGGGCCTTCTCCTACAATGAGCAGTTCTTC.